Shown below are 16 T cell receptor beta chains from a single sample sequenced in a study of T cell repertoires in cytomegalovirus infection. TCRdb called the reads again in MiXCR, with one record for every CDR3 protein. The sample lists approximately 250,000 distinct CDR3 sequences, 9% to 15% occurring once. Specimen: PBMCs. The receptor source for this set is a human donor in good health (CMV status not recorded). Some clones in this sample may be carry-over from other donors' samples.

At least ten counts were recorded for this clonotype. The V call is TRBV4-3, the J call TRBJ2-7; either TRBD1 or TRBD2 may supply D (5 bases each). CDR1 is LGHNA, CDR2 YSLEER, per germline. Trimming cost V 0 bases and J 0 bases, with 12 bases left between them. This CDR3 spans 16 amino acids. The CDR3 sequence is CASSQDWGSGSYEQYF. In nucleotides, the CDR3 is TGCGCCAGCAGCCAAGATTGGGGGTCGGGCTCCTACGAGCAGTACTTC.

V and J are TRBV29-1 and TRBJ1-5; TRBD1 matches 8 bases. The CDR3 contains 15 residues. After removal of 5 bases from V and 3 bases from J, the junction contained 9 bases not matched to a gene. Germline assignment: CDR1 SQVTM and CDR2 ANQGSEA. CDR3 sequence (DNA): TGCAGCGTTCAGGGCGGACAGGGAGTCAATCAGCCCCAGCATTTT. It specifies CSVQGGQGVNQPQHF.

This clonotype was detected many times. The chain uses TRBV7-2 and TRBJ1-1; D call uncertain. This CDR3 comprises 13 residues. V was cut by 1 base and J by 5 bases, with 8 bases left in between. From germline, CDR1 is SGHTA and CDR2 FQGNSA. The CDR3: CASSLGDRTEAFF. The CDR3 DNA is TGTGCCAGCAGCTTAGGAGATAGAACTGAAGCTTTCTTT. The full variable domain, with the rest looked up from reference TRBV7-2 and TRBJ1-1, is GAGVSQSPSNKVTEKGKDVELRCDPISGHTALYWYRQSLGQGLEFLIYFQGNSAPDKSGLPSDRFSAERTGGSVSTLTIQRTQQEDSAVYLCASSLGDRTEAFFGQGTRLTVV.

This chain joins TRBV5-1 and TRBJ2-5; D uncertain. The germline V and J ends were trimmed by 0 bases and 6 bases, with 9 bases remaining between them. The V gene's germline CDR1 is SGHRS and CDR2 YFSETQ. The CDR3 spans 13 residues. In nucleotides, the CDR3 is TGCGCCAGCAGCTTGGATGAGTTGAAGACCCAGTACTTC. Translated, it gives CASSLDELKTQYF.

This sequence joins TRBV12-3 or TRBV12-4 and TRBJ2-3; D is perhaps TRBD1 (6 bases). Trimming took 6 bases from V and 5 from J, leaving 9 bases between them. CDR3 length: 12 residues. CDR3 loop: CASSQGGDTQYF. The CDR3 DNA sequence: TGTGCCAGCAGCCAAGGGGGAGATACGCAGTATTTT.

This clonotype was counted ten times or more. The V call is TRBV7-9, the J call TRBJ1-2; D is ambiguous. Trimming stripped 1 base from V and 5 bases from J, with 11 bases between. The V gene's germline CDR1 is SEHNR and CDR2 FQNEAQ (reference sequence). The CDR3 totals 14 residues. The CDR3, as DNA: TGTGCCAGCAGCTTAGTCTCACGGATATATGGCTACACCTTC. The encoded protein is CASSLVSRIYGYTF. The variable domain in full, with the rest retrieved from reference TRBV7-9 and TRBJ1-2, is DTGVSQNPRHKITKRGQNVTFRCDPISEHNRLYWYRQTLGQGPEFLTYFQNEAQLEKSRLLSDRFSAERPKGSFSTLEIQRTEQGDSAMYLCASSLVSRIYGYTFGSGTRLTVV.

Comments on this clonotype: The CDR3 carries no conserved terminal phenylalanine or tryptophan, so it likely arises from a read error. This chain connects TRBV4-3 to TRBJ2-5, with D tentatively TRBD1 (6 bases). In germline, CDR1 is LGHNA, CDR2 YSLEER. V was clipped by 1 base and J by 5 bases, with 14 bases between them. This CDR3 is 15 amino acids long. DNA of the CDR3: TGCGCCAGCAGCCAAGGGAACAGGGATGGGGAGACCCAGTACCTC. This gives the protein CASSQGNRDGETQYL.

This clonotype was recorded at least ten times. The chain links TRBV12-3 or TRBV12-4 to TRBJ1-5, with 7 bases matching TRBD1. J lost 9 bases, V lost 4 bases, and 12 bases had no gene match. The CDR3 has 15 amino acids. The DNA for the CDR3 is TGTGCCAGCAGTTCCGACAGGGTTGGGGATCGGCCCCAGCATTTT. Its protein product is CASSSDRVGDRPQHF.

This clonotype showed up just a few times. This chain joins TRBV27 and TRBJ1-2; D perhaps matches TRBD1 (6 bases). V lost 3 bases to trimming and J lost 6 bases, with 14 bases between them. The CDR3 covers 14 residues. Germline CDR1 MNHEY, CDR2 SMNVEV (reference sequence). In DNA form, the CDR3 reads TGTGCCAGCAGTTTTGGGCAGGGGCGAAATGGCTACACCTTC. It codes for CASSFGQGRNGYTF.

There are many counts of this clonotype. The chain links TRBV20-1 to TRBJ1-2, with unresolved D. The V and J ends lost 6 bases and 4 bases respectively, with 15 bases between them. Germline CDR1 DFQATT, CDR2 SNEGSKA (reference sequence). The CDR3 has 13 residues. CDR3 DNA: TGCAGTGCCGACCCGCTGGGGAGCTATGGCTACACCTTC. Translated, it gives CSADPLGSYGYTF.

This clonotype was counted at least ten times. The rearrangement uses TRBV11-3 and TRBJ2-3, with D hard to call. The CDR3 has 16 amino acids. The V gene lost 0 bases and the J gene lost 4 bases, with 14 bases spanning the gap. The germline V gene has CDR1 SGHNT and CDR2 YENEEA. The CDR3 nucleotides are TGTGCCAGCAGCTTAGAGGGTAGAGTACCGCCAGATACGCAGTATTTT. This codes for CASSLEGRVPPDTQYF. The full variable domain, with the rest looked up from reference TRBV11-3 and TRBJ2-3, is EAGVVQSPRYKIIEKKQPVAFWCNPISGHNTLYWYLQNLGQGPELLIRYENEEAVDDSQLPKDRFSAERLKGVDSTLKIQPAELGDSAVYLCASSLEGRVPPDTQYFGPGTRLTVL.

This clonotype was detected ten times or more. The chain carries TRBV7-6 and TRBJ2-3; D perhaps matches TRBD2 (7 bases). The germline V gene encodes CDR1 SGHVS and CDR2 FNYEAQ. V was pared by 1 base and J by 4 bases, with 12 bases between. The CDR3 consists of 15 residues. CDR3 in DNA: TGTGCCAGCAGCTTAGGCACGGGGGGCCCAGATACGCAGTATTTT. Translation: CASSLGTGGPDTQYF.

This clonotype has a handful of counts. V and J are TRBV6-2 or TRBV6-3 and TRBJ1-1; 9 bases fit TRBD1. This CDR3 is 16 amino acids long. The germline V gene encodes CDR1 MNHEY and CDR2 SVGEGT. V gave up 2 bases and J gave up 3 bases; unmatched junction bases: 7. CDR3 in DNA: TGTGCCAGCAGTTACCCCACAGGGGGCCAAGACACTGAAGCTTTCTTT. This translates into CASSYPTGGQDTEAFF.

The chain links TRBV6-1 to TRBJ2-1, with 13 bases that match TRBD2. CDR3 length equals 15 residues. V was clipped by 6 bases and J by 6 bases; unmatched bases: 5. Germline V gene lookup returns CDR1 MNHNS and CDR2 SASEGT. This chain's CDR3 is CASRLTSGGANEQFF. In DNA form, the CDR3 reads TGTGCCAGCAGACTCACTAGCGGGGGGGCCAATGAGCAGTTCTTC.

This clonotype was detected ten times or more. This chain joins TRBV6-5 and TRBJ2-4; 7 positions agree with TRBD1. CDR3 length: 11 residues. The germline V gene encodes CDR1 MNHEY and CDR2 SVGAGI. V trimming: 4 bases; J trimming: 10 bases; junction bases outside the gene matches: 1. The CDR3 coding sequence is TGTGCCAGCAGTTCACAGGGGATTCAGTACTTC. It translates to CASSSQGIQYF.

This rearrangement joins TRBV24-1 to TRBJ2-7; 10 nucleotides agree with TRBD1. Germline V gene lookup returns CDR1 KGHDR and CDR2 SFDVKD. Losses at the gene ends were 3 bases for V and 7 bases for J; bases not matched to a gene: 8. The CDR3 has 15 amino acids. The chain's CDR3 is CATSDTGQGLSEQYF. CDR3 bases: TGTGCCACCAGTGATACGGGACAGGGGCTGAGTGAGCAGTACTTC.